Listed below are T cell receptor beta chains from one sample, sequenced in a study of CD8+CD57+ T cells in acquired aplastic anemia. One entry per CDR3 protein, called by TCRdb with MiXCR from the reads. The repertoire holds roughly 170,000 distinct CDR3 sequences, with 45% to 60% as singletons. The specimen was sorted CD4+, CD8+, or CD8+CD57+ T cells (not recorded which) from PBMCs. These receptors originate from a human donor with aplastic anemia. Each CDR3 is given with its conserved first and last residue. A D gene is named only where the DNA matches it firmly. Only part of the rows carry a size: once, few, many, or a class if the clone is expanded.

clone size: once; J gene: TRBJ2-7; D gene: .; V gene: TRBV5-6; CDR3 DNA: TGTGCCAGCAGCTTGGGGGTTGGGGACGAGCAGTACTTC; CDR3 protein: CASSLGVGDEQYF
clone size: once; J gene: TRBJ2-7; D gene: TRBD2; V gene: TRBV7-2; CDR3 DNA: TGTGCCAGCAGCTGGACTAGCGGGGGGGAGCAGTACTTC; CDR3 protein: CASSWTSGGEQYF
clone size: .; J gene: TRBJ2-1; D gene: .; V gene: TRBV7-2; CDR3 DNA: TGTGCCAGCACCAGGACATTCTACAATGAGCAGTTCTTC; CDR3 protein: CASTRTFYNEQFF
clone size: .; J gene: TRBJ2-2; D gene: .; V gene: TRBV25-1; CDR3 DNA: TGTGCCAGTTCGGGCCCCGGAACCGGGGAGCTGTTTTTT; CDR3 protein: CASSGPGTGELFF
clone size: many; J gene: TRBJ1-1; D gene: .; V gene: TRBV5-5; CDR3 DNA: TGTGCCAGCAGCTTTGGGGGGATGAACACTGAAGCTTTCTTT; CDR3 protein: CASSFGGMNTEAFF
clone size: many; J gene: TRBJ1-1; D gene: TRBD1; V gene: TRBV20-1; CDR3 DNA: TGCAGTGCTAGAAATCAGGGGGCGCAGGCTTTCTTT; CDR3 protein: CSARNQGAQAFF
clone size: few; J gene: TRBJ1-6; D gene: .; V gene: TRBV28; CDR3 DNA: TGTGCCAGCAGACCAAGGGAGGGCAAGGGGCATTCACCCCTCCACTTT; CDR3 protein: CASRPREGKGHSPLHF
clone size: few; J gene: TRBJ2-1; D gene: TRBD2; V gene: TRBV7-2; CDR3 DNA: TGTGCCAGCAGCTCCGTCCCGGGGGGGAGCAATGAGCAGTTCTTC; CDR3 protein: CASSSVPGGSNEQFF
clone size: many; J gene: TRBJ1-2; D gene: .; V gene: TRBV29-1; CDR3 DNA: TGCAGCGTTGAAGATAGGGTCAGGGGATCCGGCTACACCTTC; CDR3 protein: CSVEDRVRGSGYTF
clone size: .; J gene: TRBJ2-1; D gene: TRBD2; V gene: TRBV20-1; CDR3 DNA: TGCAGTGCTTTCCGTAGCGGGAGGTCCAATGAGCAGTTCTTC; CDR3 protein: CSAFRSGRSNEQFF
clone size: once; J gene: TRBJ2-7; D gene: .; V gene: TRBV29-1; CDR3 DNA: .; CDR3 protein: CSVGEGSEPYF
clone size: .; J gene: TRBJ1-6; D gene: .; V gene: TRBV7-4; CDR3 DNA: TGTGCCAGCACTGAGTGGGGCAGTCTAAATTCACCCCTCCACTTT; CDR3 protein: CASTEWGSLNSPLHF
clone size: once; J gene: TRBJ1-5; D gene: .; V gene: TRBV30; CDR3 DNA: TGTGCCTGGTGCCCTACCAGGGGTGGCATTCAGCCCCAGCATTTT; CDR3 protein: CAWCPTRGGIQPQHF
clone size: .; J gene: TRBJ1-6; D gene: .; V gene: TRBV24-1; CDR3 DNA: TGTGCCACCAGTGCTAGAAGGACACCGAATTCACCCCTCCACTTT; CDR3 protein: CATSARRTPNSPLHF
clone size: many; J gene: TRBJ1-1; D gene: .; V gene: TRBV7-9; CDR3 DNA: TGTGCCAGCAGCTCAGTTCAGGGCTCCGACACTGAAGCTTTCTTT; CDR3 protein: CASSSVQGSDTEAFF
clone size: .; J gene: TRBJ1-2; D gene: .; V gene: TRBV10-3; CDR3 DNA: TGTGCCATCGAGGCCAGGGACGACCATGGCTACACCTTC; CDR3 protein: CAIEARDDHGYTF
clone size: once; J gene: TRBJ1-2; D gene: .; V gene: TRBV15; CDR3 DNA: TGTGCCACCAGCAGAGATCCCGGAAACTATGGCTACACCTTC; CDR3 protein: CATSRDPGNYGYTF
clone size: many; J gene: TRBJ1-4; D gene: .; V gene: TRBV19; CDR3 DNA: TGTGCCAGTAAAAGGGCAACAACTAATGAAAAACTGTTTTTT; CDR3 protein: CASKRATTNEKLFF
clone size: many; J gene: TRBJ2-7; D gene: .; V gene: TRBV19; CDR3 DNA: TGTGCCAGTAGCTCAGGGTTGGGGGTATACGAGCAGTACTTC; CDR3 protein: CASSSGLGVYEQYF
clone size: .; J gene: TRBJ1-1; D gene: .; V gene: TRBV14; CDR3 DNA: TGTGCCAGCAGCCAAGATTTAGGGCTCGACACTGAAGCTTTCTTT; CDR3 protein: CASSQDLGLDTEAFF
clone size: .; J gene: TRBJ1-6; D gene: .; V gene: TRBV29-1; CDR3 DNA: TGCAGCGCCGGCAGGGATAGGGGTTCACCCCTCCACTTT; CDR3 protein: CSAGRDRGSPLHF
clone size: many; J gene: TRBJ2-3; D gene: .; V gene: TRBV24-1; CDR3 DNA: TGTGCCACCAGTGATTCTGGGACTGCGGATACGCAGTATTTT; CDR3 protein: CATSDSGTADTQYF
clone size: once; J gene: TRBJ1-1; D gene: TRBD1; V gene: TRBV29-1; CDR3 DNA: TGCAGCGTCGACCCAGGGGGGACTCAAGCTTTCTTT; CDR3 protein: CSVDPGGTQAFF
clone size: .; J gene: TRBJ2-7; D gene: .; V gene: TRBV6-1; CDR3 DNA: TGTGCCAGCAGTGAATTAAGGGGCAGCCGCGACGAGCAGTACTTC; CDR3 protein: CASSELRGSRDEQYF
clone size: few; J gene: TRBJ1-4; D gene: TRBD1; V gene: TRBV14; CDR3 DNA: TGTGCCAGCAGCCTCACACAGGGGGCGCCTGAAAAACTGTTTTTT; CDR3 protein: CASSLTQGAPEKLFF